Reported below is one T cell receptor beta chain. Its specificity is unknown. Amplification used 60 Vbeta primers and 13 Jbeta primers. Assay used: immunoSEQ multiplex PCR; TCRdb lists only in-frame clones, some missing. The sample yields 130,000 or so clones, approximately 72% seen once. The data stem from a study of cytomegalovirus exposure and HLA in healthy donors. The study, taken as a whole, reports: Upon later analysis, HLA-associated TCR beta chains proved more clonally expanded than other, equally common chains.

This CDR3 is built from 12 residues. Trimming pared 10 bases from V and 7 bases from J, leaving 17 bases between. The germline gives CDR1 ENHRY, CDR2 SYGVKD. Donors were nominally healthy when sampled, though unrecorded immune exposures were likely. This sequence was found in a woman aged 50 to 60 in good health and CMV-seropositive. V and J are TRBV10-3 and TRBJ2-7; weak D call: TRBD2 (5 bases). The sequencing sample was made of PBMCs. The CDR3 reads CATGWGVGEQYF. The CDR3 nucleotides are TGTGCCACCGGTTGGGGAGTGGGTGAGCAGTACTTC.